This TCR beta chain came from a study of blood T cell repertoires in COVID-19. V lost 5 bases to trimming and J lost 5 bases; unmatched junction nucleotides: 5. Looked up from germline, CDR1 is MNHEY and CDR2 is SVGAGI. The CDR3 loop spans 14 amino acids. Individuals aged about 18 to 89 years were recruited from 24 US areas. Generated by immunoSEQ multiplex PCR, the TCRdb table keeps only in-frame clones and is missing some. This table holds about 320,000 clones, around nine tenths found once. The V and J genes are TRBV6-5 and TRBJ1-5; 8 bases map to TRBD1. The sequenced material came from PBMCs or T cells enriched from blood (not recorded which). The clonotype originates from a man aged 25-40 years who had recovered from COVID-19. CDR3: CASSPGQGYQPQHF. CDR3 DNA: TGTGCCAGCAGTCCAGGACAGGGCTATCAGCCCCAGCATTTT.